A selection of T cell receptor beta chains follows, all from one sample in a study of T-cell reconstitution after alpha-beta-depleted transplantation in children. TCRdb re-analysed the PCR reads in MiXCR, keeping a single row per CDR3 protein. The data hold over 400,000 distinct CDR3 sequences, with roughly 44% observed a single time. Sequencing used PBMCs, obtained before TCRalphabeta/CD19-depleted stem cell transplant. These TCRs come from a girl aged 2-10 years with aplastic anemia, due to receive a stem cell transplant. CDR3s include the opening cysteine and the closing phenylalanine or tryptophan. A D gene is named only where the DNA matches it firmly. Only some rows state a clone size, as once, few, many or a class for expanded clones.

d_call: TRBD2
j_call: TRBJ2-1
clone_size: NA
v_call: TRBV20-1
cdr3_nt: TGCAGTGCTAGGCTAGCGGGAGGTATTGAGCAGTTCTTC
cdr3_aa: CSARLAGGIEQFF

d_call: NA
j_call: TRBJ1-4
clone_size: NA
v_call: TRBV4-3
cdr3_nt: TGCGCCAGCAGCCAAGAGAGTGGGCGGTCCTCCAGCGGAAAACTGTTTTTT
cdr3_aa: CASSQESGRSSSGKLFF

d_call: NA
j_call: TRBJ2-1
clone_size: few
v_call: TRBV7-2
cdr3_nt: TGTGCCAGCAGCCCCCCGGGAGTTTTGGGTTACAATGAGCAGTTCTTC
cdr3_aa: CASSPPGVLGYNEQFF

d_call: TRBD2
j_call: TRBJ2-2
clone_size: NA
v_call: TRBV7-2
cdr3_nt: TGTGCCAGCAGTGGGGACTACCACACCGGGGAGCTGTTTTTT
cdr3_aa: CASSGDYHTGELFF

d_call: TRBD2
j_call: TRBJ2-5
clone_size: few
v_call: TRBV4-2
cdr3_nt: TGTGCCAGCAGCCAAGAAAAGCGGGAGGGCGGGGAGACCCAGTACTTC
cdr3_aa: CASSQEKREGGETQYF

d_call: NA
j_call: TRBJ1-1
clone_size: NA
v_call: TRBV3-1
cdr3_nt: TGTGCCAGCAGCCAAGGATGGATACCGAACACTGAAGCTTTCTTT
cdr3_aa: CASSQGWIPNTEAFF

d_call: TRBD2
j_call: TRBJ2-7
clone_size: once
v_call: TRBV6-2/TRBV6-3
cdr3_nt: TGTGCCAGCAGTTACTCGTCTAGCGGGAGCTCCTACGAGCAGTACTTC
cdr3_aa: CASSYSSSGSSYEQYF

d_call: TRBD2
j_call: TRBJ2-1
clone_size: many
v_call: TRBV7-3
cdr3_nt: TGTGCCAGCAGCCCATTAGCGGGAGAAAAGAATGAGCAGTTCTTC
cdr3_aa: CASSPLAGEKNEQFF

d_call: NA
j_call: TRBJ1-5
clone_size: NA
v_call: TRBV21-1
cdr3_nt: TGTGCCAGCAGCATCCCGGGACAGGGTCATCAGCCCCAGCATTTT
cdr3_aa: CASSIPGQGHQPQHF

d_call: TRBD1
j_call: TRBJ2-3
clone_size: many
v_call: TRBV20-1
cdr3_nt: TGCAGTGCTAAGACGGGACAGTTACACACAGATACGCAGTATTTT
cdr3_aa: CSAKTGQLHTDTQYF

d_call: NA
j_call: TRBJ2-3
clone_size: NA
v_call: TRBV14
cdr3_nt: TGTGCCAGCAGCCCGACCGGCATAGATACGCAGTATTTT
cdr3_aa: CASSPTGIDTQYF

d_call: TRBD2
j_call: TRBJ2-3
clone_size: NA
v_call: TRBV5-1
cdr3_nt: TGCGCCAGCAGCCGAACGCTAGCGGGGGGCACAGATACGCAGTATTTT
cdr3_aa: CASSRTLAGGTDTQYF

d_call: NA
j_call: TRBJ2-1
clone_size: NA
v_call: TRBV10-3
cdr3_nt: TGTGCCATCAGTGAGTCGGGAGCGGGCCGCTCCTACAATGAGCAGTTCTTC
cdr3_aa: CAISESGAGRSYNEQFF

d_call: TRBD1
j_call: TRBJ2-7
clone_size: few
v_call: TRBV10-3
cdr3_nt: TGTGCCATCAGTGACACGACAGGGGATGAGCAGTACTTC
cdr3_aa: CAISDTTGDEQYF

d_call: TRBD2
j_call: TRBJ2-1
clone_size: few
v_call: TRBV20-1
cdr3_nt: TGCAGTGCTGCGACTAGCGGTGAGCAGTTCTTC
cdr3_aa: CSAATSGEQFF

d_call: NA
j_call: TRBJ2-7
clone_size: NA
v_call: TRBV28
cdr3_nt: TGTGCCAGCAGTCTATATTGGGCCTTTTACGAGCAGTACTTC
cdr3_aa: CASSLYWAFYEQYF

d_call: TRBD2
j_call: TRBJ2-4
clone_size: NA
v_call: TRBV11-2
cdr3_nt: TGTGCCAGCAGCTTAGACGTAGCGGGAGGCTGGAGAGCCAAAAACATTCAGTACTTC
cdr3_aa: CASSLDVAGGWRAKNIQYF

d_call: NA
j_call: TRBJ2-7
clone_size: many
v_call: TRBV12-3/TRBV12-4
cdr3_nt: TGTGCCAGCAGGGCGACAGCGAGCTACGAGCAGTACTTC
cdr3_aa: CASRATASYEQYF

d_call: TRBD2
j_call: TRBJ2-3
clone_size: once
v_call: TRBV30
cdr3_nt: TGTGCCTGGAGGGGACTAGCGGCCACAGATACGCAGTATTTT
cdr3_aa: CAWRGLAATDTQYF

d_call: TRBD2
j_call: TRBJ2-5
clone_size: many
v_call: TRBV7-7
cdr3_nt: TGTGCCAGCAGCTTAGGTAGCGGGAGGGCGCAAGAGACCCAGTACTTC
cdr3_aa: CASSLGSGRAQETQYF

d_call: TRBD1
j_call: TRBJ2-1
clone_size: NA
v_call: TRBV7-3
cdr3_nt: TGTGCCAGCTTGGACAGGTACAATGAGCAGTTCTTC
cdr3_aa: CASLDRYNEQFF

d_call: TRBD2
j_call: TRBJ2-1
clone_size: NA
v_call: TRBV20-1
cdr3_nt: TGCAGTGCTAGAGATCTAGCGGGACTAGCATATGAGCAGTTCTTC
cdr3_aa: CSARDLAGLAYEQFF

d_call: NA
j_call: TRBJ2-5
clone_size: NA
v_call: TRBV12-3/TRBV12-4
cdr3_nt: TGTGCCAGCAGTTCCTCTAGCGAGAAGACCCAGTACTTC
cdr3_aa: CASSSSSEKTQYF

d_call: NA
j_call: TRBJ1-1
clone_size: many
v_call: TRBV19
cdr3_nt: TGTGCCAGTAGAAATGACAGGATTAACACTGAAGCTTTCTTT
cdr3_aa: CASRNDRINTEAFF

d_call: NA
j_call: TRBJ2-5
clone_size: NA
v_call: TRBV15
cdr3_nt: TGTGCCACCAGCAGAGGGAGGAAACGAGAGACCCAGTACTTC
cdr3_aa: CATSRGRKRETQYF

d_call: TRBD2
j_call: TRBJ2-3
clone_size: NA
v_call: TRBV20-1
cdr3_nt: TGCAGTGCTAGTCCCAGCGGGGACACAGATACGCAGTATTTT
cdr3_aa: CSASPSGDTDTQYF

d_call: TRBD1
j_call: TRBJ2-5
clone_size: few
v_call: TRBV4-1
cdr3_nt: TGCGCCAGCAGCCAAGAATTCACCGGGACAGGGGGCGAGACCCAGTACTTC
cdr3_aa: CASSQEFTGTGGETQYF

d_call: NA
j_call: TRBJ2-5
clone_size: few
v_call: TRBV5-6
cdr3_nt: TGTGCCAGCAGCTTGGAGCGGGACCAAGAGACCCAGTACTTC
cdr3_aa: CASSLERDQETQYF

d_call: NA
j_call: TRBJ1-4
clone_size: few
v_call: TRBV6-6
cdr3_nt: TGTGCCAGCCACACGGGGGGTGAAAAACTGTTTTTT
cdr3_aa: CASHTGGEKLFF

d_call: NA
j_call: TRBJ2-3
clone_size: NA
v_call: TRBV20-1
cdr3_nt: TGCAGTGCTACGGTGTCCCTTCAGACAGATACGCAGTATTTT
cdr3_aa: CSATVSLQTDTQYF

d_call: NA
j_call: TRBJ2-3
clone_size: NA
v_call: TRBV12-3/TRBV12-4
cdr3_nt: TGTGCCAGCAGTTCCTTCACAGATACGCAGTATTTT
cdr3_aa: CASSSFTDTQYF

d_call: TRBD2
j_call: TRBJ2-3
clone_size: NA
v_call: TRBV20-1
cdr3_nt: TGCAGTGCTAGCCGGGGGGGCCTGGAGACAGATACGCAGTATTTT
cdr3_aa: CSASRGGLETDTQYF

d_call: TRBD2
j_call: TRBJ2-1
clone_size: few
v_call: TRBV7-6
cdr3_nt: TGTGCCAGCAGCTCAACCAGCGGGGGGTTCTACAATGAGCAGTTCTTC
cdr3_aa: CASSSTSGGFYNEQFF

d_call: TRBD1
j_call: TRBJ1-2
clone_size: many
v_call: TRBV29-1
cdr3_nt: TGCAGCACAGCCTTCCGGGACAGCAACTATGGCTACACCTTC
cdr3_aa: CSTAFRDSNYGYTF

d_call: TRBD2
j_call: TRBJ2-2
clone_size: NA
v_call: TRBV18
cdr3_nt: TGTGCCAGCTCACCACGCGGGGGTGACACCGGGGAGCTGTTTTTT
cdr3_aa: CASSPRGGDTGELFF

d_call: NA
j_call: TRBJ1-1
clone_size: NA
v_call: TRBV5-1
cdr3_nt: TGCGCCAGCAGCTTGGGGACTTCCATGAACACTGAAGCTTTCTTT
cdr3_aa: CASSLGTSMNTEAFF

d_call: NA
j_call: TRBJ2-1
clone_size: NA
v_call: TRBV20-1
cdr3_nt: TGCAGTGCTCGGTTGCCTGGAAACGCCCAGTTCTTC
cdr3_aa: CSARLPGNAQFF

d_call: NA
j_call: TRBJ1-1
clone_size: NA
v_call: TRBV20-1
cdr3_nt: TGCAGTGCTAGTATGGCTGTGGGAAGGCATTTCTTT
cdr3_aa: CSASMAVGRHFF

d_call: NA
j_call: TRBJ2-1
clone_size: NA
v_call: TRBV4-2
cdr3_nt: TGTGCCAGCAGCCAAGAAGGCAGGGCGAACTACAATGAGCAGTTCTTC
cdr3_aa: CASSQEGRANYNEQFF

d_call: NA
j_call: TRBJ2-1
clone_size: NA
v_call: TRBV20-1
cdr3_nt: TGCAGTGCCCTAGCGCTAAGCTCCTACAATGAGCAGTTCTTC
cdr3_aa: CSALALSSYNEQFF

d_call: NA
j_call: TRBJ2-3
clone_size: many
v_call: TRBV4-2
cdr3_nt: TGTGCCAGCAGCCAAGATCTACAACTCCGGGGACACTCTAGCACAGATACGCAGTATTTT
cdr3_aa: CASSQDLQLRGHSSTDTQYF

d_call: TRBD1
j_call: TRBJ2-7
clone_size: NA
v_call: TRBV7-9
cdr3_nt: TGTGCCAGCAGCCCCGGACAGGGCTACTCCTACGAGCAGTACTTC
cdr3_aa: CASSPGQGYSYEQYF

d_call: TRBD2
j_call: TRBJ2-7
clone_size: many
v_call: TRBV29-1
cdr3_nt: TGCAGCGTTGGGGCAACGAGCGGGGGGTCCTACGAGCAGTACTTC
cdr3_aa: CSVGATSGGSYEQYF

d_call: NA
j_call: TRBJ2-2
clone_size: many
v_call: TRBV29-1
cdr3_nt: TGCAGCGTTGCAACAGCAACCACCGGGGAGCTGTTTTTT
cdr3_aa: CSVATATTGELFF

d_call: TRBD2
j_call: TRBJ2-7
clone_size: NA
v_call: TRBV6-5
cdr3_nt: TGTGCCAGCAGTTACATACGGGGGGGCATTGGAGGGCCGTCCTACGAGCAGTACTTC
cdr3_aa: CASSYIRGGIGGPSYEQYF

d_call: TRBD2
j_call: TRBJ2-5
clone_size: NA
v_call: TRBV20-1
cdr3_nt: TGCAGTGCTAGAGATCAGGGCGGGGGGCTACCCCAAGAGACCCAGTACTTC
cdr3_aa: CSARDQGGGLPQETQYF

d_call: NA
j_call: TRBJ2-6
clone_size: many
v_call: TRBV20-1
cdr3_nt: TGCAGTGCTAGGGGCCTAAGGCCCACTGGGGCCAACGTCCTGACTTTC
cdr3_aa: CSARGLRPTGANVLTF

d_call: TRBD2
j_call: TRBJ2-7
clone_size: NA
v_call: TRBV4-3
cdr3_nt: TGCGCCAGCAGCCAACCTATTCTAGCGGGAGGATACGAGCAGTACTTC
cdr3_aa: CASSQPILAGGYEQYF